The rows below give T cell receptor beta chains drawn from one sample of a study of blood T cell repertoires in COVID-19. The method was immunoSEQ multiplex PCR; TCRdb's version includes in-frame clones alone and lacks a portion of them. The table shows some 33,000 clones, with 75% to 90% occurring only once. Sequencing input: peripheral blood. The source of these receptors is a man aged 55 to 70 with acute or convalescent COVID-19. The CDR3 runs from the conserved cysteine through the conserved F or W. A D gene is named only where the DNA matches it firmly. Not every row has a clone size; where given, it reads once, few, many or a size class.

D gene | J gene | V gene | clone size | CDR3 DNA | CDR3 protein
TRBD2 | TRBJ2-3 | TRBV3-1/TRBV3-2 | once | TGTGCCAGCAGCCAAGATAGCGGGAGTGAAGTTACGCAGTATTTT | CASSQDSGSEVTQYF
NA | TRBJ2-3 | TRBV19 | once | TGTGCCAGTAGGCCGGGGAGGAGCGAATATACGCAGTATTTT | CASRPGRSEYTQYF
NA | TRBJ1-1 | TRBV28 | NA | TGTGCCAGCAGTTCCTTTACTACCACTGAAGCTTTCTTT | CASSSFTTTEAFF
NA | TRBJ2-1 | TRBV5-1 | NA | TGCGCCAGCGCAGGGTTAGAAGGAGTAGGTGAGCAGTTCTTC | CASAGLEGVGEQFF
NA | TRBJ2-6 | TRBV18 | NA | TGTGCCAGCTCACCGAGACCCAGGGACTCTGGGGCCAACGTCCTGACTTTC | CASSPRPRDSGANVLTF
NA | TRBJ2-4 | TRBV25-1 | NA | TGTGCCAGCAGTCATAGTGTCATTCAGTACTTC | CASSHSVIQYF
NA | TRBJ1-1 | TRBV24-1 | NA | TGTGCCACCAGTCAGGGTAGAATGAACACTGAAGCTTTCTTT | CATSQGRMNTEAFF
TRBD2 | TRBJ2-3 | TRBV5-1 | NA | TGCGCCAGCAGGGGTGGACTAGCGGGAGTTGCGACAGATACGCAGTATTTT | CASRGGLAGVATDTQYF
NA | TRBJ2-5 | TRBV25-1 | NA | TGTGCCAGCAGTGAAGAGTGGTCCAGGGAAGAGACCCAGTACTTC | CASSEEWSREETQYF
TRBD2 | TRBJ2-2 | TRBV29-1 | NA | TGCAGCGTCCCGACTAGCGGGACGAACACCGGGGAGCTGTTTTTT | CSVPTSGTNTGELFF
TRBD1 | TRBJ2-7 | TRBV25-1 | NA | TGTGCCAACCCGTCGGGACAGGGCGCTCGCGAGCAGTACTTC | CANPSGQGAREQYF
NA | TRBJ1-1 | TRBV6-4 | few | TGTGCCAGCAGTGATCACAGCCTAAACACTGAAGCTTTCTTT | CASSDHSLNTEAFF
NA | TRBJ2-2 | TRBV28 | NA | TGTGCCAGCAGTGTAGACTACACCGGGGAGCTGTTTTTT | CASSVDYTGELFF
NA | TRBJ2-2 | TRBV5-1 | NA | TGCGCCAGCAGCTTGGCGAGGAACACCGGGGAGCTGTTTTTT | CASSLARNTGELFF
TRBD1 | TRBJ1-2 | TRBV24-1 | NA | TGTGCCACCAGTGCCGCGGGACAGGGAGTCTCTGGCTACACCTTC | CATSAAGQGVSGYTF
TRBD1 | TRBJ1-2 | TRBV25-1 | once | TGTGCCAGCAGTGACGGGACAGGGGGCTGGTACTATGGCTACACCTTC | CASSDGTGGWYYGYTF
NA | TRBJ2-1 | TRBV18 | NA | TGTGCCAGCTCACCAGGCGTCACGGGGAATGAGCAGTTCTTC | CASSPGVTGNEQFF
TRBD1 | TRBJ1-1 | TRBV7-9 | NA | TGTGCCAGCACCCGGACAGGGGGAGACACTGAAGCTTTCTTT | CASTRTGGDTEAFF
TRBD1 | TRBJ2-7 | TRBV12-5 | NA | TGTGCTAGTGGACAAGGACAGGGTTCCTCCTACGAGCAGTACTTC | CASGQGQGSSYEQYF
NA | TRBJ1-3 | TRBV9 | NA | TGTGCCAGCAGCGTAGAAGGAGGAGGAAACACCATATATTTT | CASSVEGGGNTIYF
NA | TRBJ2-2 | TRBV21-1 | few | TGTGCCAGCAGCAATCCCCTGAACACCGGGGAGCTGTTTTTT | CASSNPLNTGELFF
NA | TRBJ1-2 | TRBV24-1 | once | TGTGCCACCAGTGATTTGCAGACCAACAGGGGCTACACCTTC | CATSDLQTNRGYTF
NA | TRBJ1-1 | TRBV19 | NA | TGTGCCAGTACTTGGCGCGGGAGTAATGAAGCTTTCTTT | CASTWRGSNEAFF
TRBD1 | TRBJ1-2 | TRBV25-1 | NA | TGTGCCAGCAGTGGGCGGACAGGGTATGGCTACACCTTC | CASSGRTGYGYTF
NA | TRBJ1-2 | TRBV5-1 | NA | TGCGCCAGCAGCTTTGCGCGGTATGGCTACACCTTC | CASSFARYGYTF
NA | TRBJ1-1 | TRBV18 | NA | TGTGCCAGCTCACCACGGAGCTCGGAGGGCACTGAAGCTTTCTTT | CASSPRSSEGTEAFF
NA | TRBJ2-1 | TRBV6-1 | NA | TGTGCCAGCAGTGAATCTGGGCACAATGAGCAGTTCTTC | CASSESGHNEQFF
NA | TRBJ1-3 | TRBV5-1 | few | TGCGCCAGCAGGAGGGCAGACTCTGGAAACACCATATATTTT | CASRRADSGNTIYF
TRBD2 | TRBJ2-7 | TRBV5-1 | once | TGCGCCAGCACCCTTGTTAGCGGGAGCCACGAGCAGTACTTC | CASTLVSGSHEQYF
TRBD2 | TRBJ2-3 | TRBV10-3 | NA | TGTGCCATCAGTGAGTCGCCTAGCGGCCGAATTACTAGCACAGATACGCAGTATTTT | CAISESPSGRITSTDTQYF
TRBD2 | TRBJ2-1 | TRBV5-1 | NA | TGCGCCAGCAGCGGGGGACTAGCGACTAACAATGAGCAGTTCTTC | CASSGGLATNNEQFF
NA | TRBJ1-1 | TRBV11-2 | NA | TGTGCCAGCAGCTTATCTTCTGAAGCTTTCTTT | CASSLSSEAFF
NA | TRBJ1-1 | TRBV29-1 | NA | TGCAGCGTTGCCCAGGGGACAAACACTGAAGCTTTCTTT | CSVAQGTNTEAFF
NA | TRBJ1-4 | TRBV5-1 | NA | TGCGCCAGCAGCTTGATGGGGCGGGGTGAAAAACTGTTTTTT | CASSLMGRGEKLFF
NA | TRBJ2-2 | TRBV15 | once | TGTGCCACCAGCAGAGATTCATCGGGGTTGCTGTTTTTT | CATSRDSSGLLFF
TRBD2 | TRBJ2-1 | TRBV11-2 | NA | TGTGCCAGCAGCTCCGGGACTAGCGGGACGGATGAGCAGTTCTTC | CASSSGTSGTDEQFF
TRBD2 | TRBJ2-3 | TRBV9 | NA | TGTGCCAGCAGCGTAACGGGGAGGGGACTAGCGGGAGATACGCAGTATTTT | CASSVTGRGLAGDTQYF
TRBD2 | TRBJ2-1 | TRBV5-8 | NA | TGTGCCAGCAGCTTGTTTCGGGAGGGACGTAATGAGCAGTTCTTC | CASSLFREGRNEQFF
NA | TRBJ2-7 | TRBV28 | NA | TGTGCCAGCAGCACCCCCGTGGCGGGACGTAATTACGAGCAGTACTTC | CASSTPVAGRNYEQYF
TRBD1 | TRBJ1-5 | TRBV6-2/TRBV6-3 | NA | TGTGCCAGCAGTCAGGGGACAGGTCGCAATCAGCCCCAGCATTTT | CASSQGTGRNQPQHF